A selection of T cell receptor beta chains follows, all from one sample in a study of blood T cell repertoires in COVID-19. Sequencing was performed with immunoSEQ multiplex PCR; in TCRdb, only in-frame clones are kept and a portion is missing. The sample includes 310,000 or so clones, around 87% of them seen just once. Sequencing was carried out using peripheral blood. Receptors originate from a woman aged 45-65 years who had recovered from COVID-19. Both conserved end residues are part of each CDR3. A D gene is named only where the DNA matches it firmly. Not all rows give a size; the values are once, few, many and, for expanded clones, a class.

>TRBV19|-|-|TRBJ2-7
CAVQSRGWPYEQYF
TGTGCCGTCCAATCCCGGGGGTGGCCCTACGAGCAGTACTTC
>TRBV29-1|-|-|TRBJ1-1
CSVVSNTEAFF
TGCAGCGTTGTATCGAACACTGAAGCTTTCTTT
>TRBV27|few|-|TRBJ1-6
CASSLSAGNGNSPLHF
TGTGCCAGCAGTTTATCGGCAGGGAACGGCAATTCACCCCTCCACTTT
>TRBV6-5|-|-|TRBJ1-2
CASSYSGDYGYTF
TGTGCCAGCAGTTACTCAGGGGACTATGGCTACACCTTC
>TRBV5-1|-|-|TRBJ1-4
CASSLGGGAPNEKLFF
TGCGCCAGCAGCTTGGGAGGGGGGGCGCCTAATGAAAAACTGTTTTTT
>TRBV9|-|TRBD1|TRBJ1-2
CASSLGTGGVYGYTF
TGTGCCAGCAGCCTTGGGACAGGGGGTGTTTATGGCTACACCTTC
>TRBV7-2|once|-|TRBJ1-2
CASSQVRGAPNYGYTF
TGTGCCAGCAGCCAGGTCCGGGGGGCCCCTAACTATGGCTACACCTTC
>TRBV3-1/TRBV3-2|-|-|TRBJ2-2
CASSPRLTPPNTGELFF
TGTGCCAGCAGCCCCCGCCTGACACCTCCGAACACCGGGGAGCTGTTTTTT
>TRBV6-2/TRBV6-3|many|-|TRBJ1-5
CASSHRAQPQHF
TGTGCCAGCAGCCACAGGGCCCAGCCCCAGCATTTT
>TRBV30|-|-|TRBJ1-6
CAWSLKGGYNSPLHF
TGTGCCTGGAGTTTGAAGGGAGGGTATAATTCACCCCTCCACTTT